Each of the 32 T cell receptor beta chains below was sequenced from the same sample in a study of CD8 T cells in ankylosing spondylitis. In TCRdb, the 5' RACE reads were re-called with MiXCR into one record per CDR3 protein. The profile covers roughly 140,000 distinct CDR3 sequences, with around 43% appearing a single time and roughly 15% taken by the ten largest. Sequenced sample: synovial fluid, either unsorted or a sorted T cell fraction (not recorded which). Every receptor here comes from a male donor with ankylosing spondylitis.

The rearrangement links TRBV12-3 or TRBV12-4 to TRBJ2-7, with 7 positions matching TRBD1. The CDR3 runs 13 residues. V lost 3 bases, J lost 7 bases, and 6 bases stayed unmatched. Here the CDR3 reads CASSLGQLWEQYF. CDR3 DNA sequence: TGTGCCAGCAGTTTGGGACAGCTGTGGGAGCAGTACTTC.

This rearrangement joins TRBV6-2 or TRBV6-3 to TRBJ2-2; 10 bases are a match to TRBD2. Looked up from germline, CDR1 is MNHEY and CDR2 is SVGEGT. V trimming: 0 bases; J trimming: 0 bases; junction bases outside the gene matches: 10. This CDR3 region has 20 residues. The CDR3 DNA reads TGTGCCAGCAGTTACTCTTTTAGGTGGACTAGCGGAGCGAACACCGGGGAGCTGTTTTTT. Translated, it gives CASSYSFRWTSGANTGELFF.

This chain joins TRBV12-3 or TRBV12-4 and TRBJ1-1, with D possibly matching TRBD1 (5 bases). The CDR3 length is 13 residues. Deletions cut 5 bases from V and 12 bases from J, with 19 bases between. The CDR3 nucleotides are TGTGCCAGCAGTACCGGGACCCCCCGTACGACTTTCTTT. Translated, it gives CASSTGTPRTTFF.

This clonotype appeared a few times. V gene TRBV5-5 combines with J gene TRBJ1-4, with D maybe TRBD1 (5 bases). The V gene lost 8 bases and the J gene lost 3 bases, with 17 bases spanning the gap. The CDR3 extends over 15 amino acids. Germline V gives CDR1 SGHKS, CDR2 YYEKEE (reference sequence). CDR3 sequence (DNA): TGTGCCAGTTCGACAGCCCCGTTGGCTAATGAAAAACTGTTTTTT. Its protein is CASSTAPLANEKLFF.

For this clonotype: A single base separates this from a much larger clone, so it may be a read error. The chain links TRBV29-1 to TRBJ2-2; 9 nucleotides align to TRBD2. The CDR3 sequence is 13 residues long. The germline gives CDR1 SQVTM, CDR2 ANQGSEA. The CDR3 loop reads CSVEGTSSGVLFF. Here the CDR3 DNA reads TGCAGCGTTGAGGGGACTAGCAGCGGGGTGCTGTTTTTT.

The chain couples TRBV3-1 to TRBJ1-4; D is perhaps TRBD1 (6 bases). The CDR3 is 15 amino acids. CDR1 is LGHDT and CDR2 is YNNKEL in the germline V gene (reference sequence). V shed 3 bases and J shed 8 bases, with 16 bases lying between them. CDR3 residues: CASSHIYRVGEKLFF. Written as DNA, the CDR3 is TGTGCCAGCAGCCACATCTACAGGGTTGGAGAAAAACTGTTTTTT.

The genes are TRBV12-3 or TRBV12-4 and TRBJ1-2; D remains ambiguous. The germline V and J ends were trimmed by 6 bases and 5 bases, with 10 bases remaining between them. This CDR3 contains 12 residues. The CDR3 DNA sequence: TGTGCCAGCAGGATAGGACCTTATGGCTACACCTTC. Its protein is CASRIGPYGYTF.

This chain uses TRBV20-1 with TRBJ2-7; D might be TRBD2 (5 bases). Germline lookup yields CDR1 DFQATT and CDR2 SNEGSKA (reference sequence). The V and J ends lost 5 bases and 1 base respectively, with 21 bases between them. The CDR3 consists of 16 residues. CDR3 DNA sequence: TGCAGTGCTGTCCTCCCGCAGAGGGATTATTCCTACGAGCAGTACTTC. It specifies CSAVLPQRDYSYEQYF.

This chain joins TRBV11-2 and TRBJ2-1; 14 positions agree with TRBD2. Per the germline V gene, CDR1 is SGHAT and CDR2 is FQNNGV. The CDR3 covers 21 residues. V lost 2 bases and J lost 0; bases outside the gene matches: 12. CDR3 nucleotide sequence: TGTGCCAGCAGCTTACCCTACGGACTAGCGGGGGGACCCAGCTCCTACAATGAGCAGTTCTTC. It translates to CASSLPYGLAGGPSSYNEQFF.

This clonotype has just a few counts. The chain has TRBV12-3 or TRBV12-4 and TRBJ1-5; no clear D. The V end lost 7 bases, the J end lost 14 bases, and 18 bases lay between the germline ends. The CDR3 runs to 12 residues. The CDR3: CASTATGLGKHF. The DNA of the CDR3 is TGTGCCAGCACCGCTACCGGGTTGGGGAAGCATTTT.

The gene calls are TRBV30 and TRBJ2-3; TRBD1 agrees at 7 bases. This CDR3 contains 13 residues. Germline values: CDR1 GTSNPN, CDR2 SVGIG (reference sequence). Losses at the gene ends were 3 bases for V and 1 base for J; bases not matched to a gene: 1. CDR3 DNA sequence: TGTGCCTGGAGAGACAGGGGCACAGATACGCAGTATTTT. Translation: CAWRDRGTDTQYF.

The chain uses TRBV4-1 and TRBJ2-7, with no clear D. Trimming cost V 0 bases and J 4 bases, with 4 bases left between them. The CDR3 totals 12 residues. Germline lookup yields CDR1 MGHRA and CDR2 YSYEKL. The CDR3 region is CASSQDRYEQYF. The CDR3 DNA is TGCGCCAGCAGCCAAGATAGGTACGAGCAGTACTTC.

The V gene is TRBV7-8, the J gene TRBJ1-2; D perhaps matches TRBD1 (5 bases). V shed 1 base and J shed 0 bases, with 15 bases lying between them. The CDR3 consists of 17 residues. The germline CDR1 and CDR2 sequences are SGHVS and FQNEAQ. The CDR3 spells CASSLERAGPTNYGYTF. Written as DNA, the CDR3 is TGTGCCAGCAGCTTAGAAAGGGCAGGGCCGACTAACTATGGCTACACCTTC.

About this clonotype itself: An end of the junction does not agree with germline; a read error may underlie this. CDR3 sequence (DNA): TGTGACATCAGTAGGGGTAACACTGAAGCTTTCTTT. It translates to CDISRGNTEAFF. The chain is built from TRBV10-3 and TRBJ1-1; a possible D gene is TRBD1 (5 bases). CDR1 is ENHRY and CDR2 is SYGVKD in the germline V gene. CDR3 size: 12 residues.

This clonotype was recorded a few times. V gene TRBV7-9 combines with J gene TRBJ2-3; unclear D gene. V gave up 5 bases and J gave up 0 bases, with 12 bases separating them. Germline values: CDR1 SEHNR, CDR2 FQNEAQ (reference sequence). The CDR3 totals 15 residues. CDR3 amino acids: CASSPAAISTDTQYF. Here the CDR3 DNA reads TGTGCCAGCAGCCCAGCCGCAATCAGCACAGATACGCAGTATTTT.

The genes are TRBV28 and TRBJ1-5; D is unresolved. The CDR3 extends over 15 amino acids. Germline CDR1 MDHEN, CDR2 SYDVKM. Trimming took 1 base from V and 0 from J, leaving 7 bases between them. CDR3 bases: TGTGCCAGCAGTTTATTAGGATCTAGCAATCAGCCCCAGCATTTT. It translates to CASSLLGSSNQPQHF. The complete variable domain, with remaining parts taken from reference TRBV28 and TRBJ1-5, reads DVKVTQSSRYLVKRTGEKVFLECVQDMDHENMFWYRQDPGLGLRLIYFSYDVKMKEKGDIPEGYSVSREKKERFSLILESASTNQTSMYLCASSLLGSSNQPQHFGDGTRLSIL.

This chain connects TRBV12-3 or TRBV12-4 to TRBJ2-5; D is unclear. Trimming took 3 bases from V and 1 from J, leaving 9 bases between them. This CDR3 has 14 amino acids. DNA of the CDR3: TGTGCCAGCAGTTTTAAGGGAAGCCAAGAGACCCAGTACTTC. This gives the protein CASSFKGSQETQYF.

This clonotype was found many times. The CDR3 DNA reads TGCGCCAGCAGCCCGTGGGGATCTAGCACAGATACGCAGTATTTT. This sequence encodes CASSPWGSSTDTQYF. The J gene is TRBJ2-3, the V gene TRBV5-1; unclear D gene. CDR3 size: 15 residues. Germline V gives CDR1 SGHRS, CDR2 YFSETQ. The V end was cut by 4 bases, the J end by 0 bases, with 12 bases between.

V and J are TRBV18 and TRBJ2-1; D is ambiguous. This CDR3 has 15 residues. The V gene lost 3 bases and the J gene lost 1 base, with 10 bases spanning the gap. Germline V gene data show CDR1 as KGHSH and CDR2 as LQKENI. In DNA, the CDR3 is TGTGCCAGCTCACCGTCCCCATTTTCCTACAATGAGCAGTTCTTC. Translation gives CASSPSPFSYNEQFF.

The rearrangement links TRBV4-2 to TRBJ2-5; a possible D gene is TRBD2 (6 bases). Trimming removed 0 bases at V and 0 bases at J, with 14 bases between. This CDR3 has 17 residues. Germline V gives CDR1 LGHNA, CDR2 YNFKEQ. The CDR3 DNA reads as TGTGCCAGCAGCCAAGATGGGTCTAGCGAGGACCAAGAGACCCAGTACTTC. Translating gives CASSQDGSSEDQETQYF.

This clonotype was recorded many times. The chain is built from TRBV24-1 and TRBJ1-5; 7 bases are shared with TRBD1. CDR3 length equals 14 residues. Trimming at V came to 0 bases and at J to 5 bases, leaving 0 bases not matched to a gene. The germline V gene encodes CDR1 KGHDR and CDR2 SFDVKD. CDR3: CATSDLDRDQPQHF. CDR3 DNA sequence: TGTGCCACCAGTGATTTGGACAGGGATCAGCCCCAGCATTTT.

This clonotype was recorded a few times. The V and J genes are TRBV11-2 and TRBJ2-7; D uncertain. This CDR3 region has 12 residues. Trimming took 5 bases from V and 0 from J, leaving 5 bases between them. Germline CDR1 is SGHAT and CDR2 is FQNNGV. For the CDR3, the DNA is TGTGCCAGCAGCGGTAACTCCTACGAGCAGTACTTC. This encodes CASSGNSYEQYF.

The chain joins TRBV2 to TRBJ2-4, with no clear D. Trimming pared 6 bases from V and 9 bases from J, leaving 12 bases between. CDR3 length: 12 residues. Germline lookup yields CDR1 SNHLY and CDR2 FYNNEI. CDR3 nucleotide sequence: TGTGCCAGCAGGACTGGGTGGCGCATTCAGTACTTC. Translation: CASRTGWRIQYF. The full variable domain, its missing parts supplied by reference TRBV2 and TRBJ2-4, is EPEVTQTPSHQVTQMGQEVILRCVPISNHLYFYWYRQILGQKVEFLVSFYNNEISEKSEIFDDQFSVERPDGSNFTLKIRSTKLEDSAMYFCASRTGWRIQYFGAGTRLSVL.

A few counts support this clonotype. V usage is TRBV20-1 and J usage is TRBJ1-6; D gene unclear. Trimming shortened V by 4 bases and J by 4 bases, and 17 bases separated the two germline ends. Germline loops: CDR1 DFQATT, CDR2 SNEGSKA (reference sequence). CDR3 length equals 16 residues. In DNA, the CDR3 is TGCAGTGCTATACCTTTGCCGGGCCTTTATAATTCACCCCTCCACTTT. Translation gives CSAIPLPGLYNSPLHF.

V and J are TRBV6-5 and TRBJ2-7; D is undetermined. V lost 0 bases and J 3 bases, leaving 6 bases between the germline ends. Germline V lookup: CDR1 MNHEY, CDR2 SVGAGI. This CDR3 contains 13 residues. The CDR3 bases are TGTGCCAGCAGTTACTCGAAAATCTACGAGCAGTACTTC. Amino acid sequence: CASSYSKIYEQYF.

The chain employs TRBV28 and TRBJ2-5, with D hard to call. The CDR3 consists of 11 residues. Between the trimmed V and J ends, which lost 6 bases and 4 bases, there was a span of 6 bases. From germline, CDR1 is MDHEN and CDR2 SYDVKM. The CDR3 region has the DNA TGTGCCAGCAGGGTCAGAGAGACCCAGTACTTC. Its translation: CASRVRETQYF.

This clonotype came up a few times. The chain joins TRBV5-1 to TRBJ1-1; D might be TRBD1 (6 bases). This CDR3 spans 13 amino acids. Trimming cost V 5 bases and J 7 bases, with 15 bases left between them. Germline-derived CDR1 and CDR2 are SGHRS and YFSETQ. In DNA form, the CDR3 reads TGCGCCAGCAGGGGGGACATGGACATTGAAGCTTTCTTT. Protein product: CASRGDMDIEAFF.

V gene TRBV18 combines with J gene TRBJ2-1, with 11 bases fitting TRBD2. Germline V lookup: CDR1 KGHSH, CDR2 LQKENI. The CDR3 has 17 residues. V lost 2 bases, J lost 5 bases, and 8 bases stayed unmatched. The CDR3, as DNA: TGTGCCAGCTCACCAGTGGGACTAGCGGTCCGTAACAATGAGCAGTTCTTC. It specifies CASSPVGLAVRNNEQFF.

In its sample, this clonotype was seen many times. V gene TRBV18 combines with J gene TRBJ2-1, with D perhaps TRBD2 (6 bases). V lost 5 bases and J lost 3, with 8 bases in between. Germline V gene data show CDR1 as KGHSH and CDR2 as LQKENI. This CDR3 spans 13 amino acids. This chain's CDR3 is CASSDGGYNEQFF. In nucleotides, the CDR3 is TGTGCCAGCTCAGACGGGGGCTACAATGAGCAGTTCTTC.

V usage is TRBV28 and J usage is TRBJ2-3; D is possibly TRBD1 (6 bases). This CDR3 is built from 19 residues. CDR1 MDHEN and CDR2 SYDVKM come from the germline V gene. V lost 2 bases to trimming and J lost 0 bases, with 21 bases between them. CDR3 region: CASSLEILQGRLSTDTQYF. For the CDR3, the DNA is TGTGCCAGCAGTTTAGAGATCCTACAGGGAAGGCTTAGCACAGATACGCAGTATTTT.

The chain couples TRBV7-8 to TRBJ2-1, with 8 bases identical to TRBD2. The J segment lost 0 bases and the V segment lost 2 bases, leaving 9 bases of the junction unmatched. Germline lookup yields CDR1 SGHVS and CDR2 FQNEAQ. There are 18 residues in the CDR3. The CDR3 sequence is CASSLLLLAESSYNEQFF. In DNA, the CDR3 is TGTGCCAGCAGCTTACTGTTACTAGCGGAGAGCTCCTACAATGAGCAGTTCTTC. Complete variable domain (other parts from reference TRBV7-8 and TRBJ2-1): GAGVSQSPRYKVAKRGQDVALRCDPISGHVSLFWYQQALGQGPEFLTYFQNEAQLDKSGLPSDRFFAERPEGSVSTLKIQRTQQEDSAVYLCASSLLLLAESSYNEQFFGPGTRLTVL.

The chain has TRBV20-1 and TRBJ2-1, with a possible D match to TRBD2 (5 bases). The V and J ends lost 5 bases and 6 bases respectively, with 14 bases between them. The germline gives CDR1 DFQATT, CDR2 SNEGSKA (reference sequence). CDR3 size: 13 residues. The DNA of the CDR3 is TGCAGTGCTCGGTGGGAGAGCGGCAATGAGCAGTTCTTC. Translating gives CSARWESGNEQFF.